The following is a T cell receptor (beta chain) sequence with its context. Its antigen is still unknown. Base quality data are lacking; no much larger clone is found one base away. The CDR3 numbers 15 residues from cysteine through phenylalanine. Only CDR3 DNA remains: 45 bases, in frame from the first base. The V and J ends are trimmed by 0 bases and 2 bases, leaving 12 bases between them. The germline V gene encodes CDR1 SGDLS and CDR2 YYNGEE. The source of the sample is a study of T cell repertoires in cytomegalovirus infection (dated by TCRdb to about 2019). General notes on the study: Peptide stimulations targeted recently identified HLA-C-restricted CMV epitopes, whose presentation resists viral immunomodulation, together with well-studied HLA-B-restricted epitopes. Donor HLA type was relevant to the analysis, because carriage of CMV infection together with the matching HLA type was indicated by public TCR beta signatures.

On the study overall, not on this receptor specifically: In both this cohort and an independent cohort of several hundred donors, the cumulative frequency of public TCR beta family members distinguished carriers of CMV infection plus the relevant HLA type. The ex vivo response was dominated by HLA-C-restricted CMV-specific TCR beta clonotypes, and the single most frequent clonotype in two of eight donors was supplied by these HLA-C-restricted clonotypes.

The run used an Illumina HiSeq 1500. TCRdb ran its own pipeline on the public reads, namely fastp trimming at Q25 and MiXCR clone calling, and kept in-frame beta chains. Every CDR3 protein is listed once, alongside the most common genes and DNA of its rows. For this sample the table gives some 480,000 distinct CDR3 sequences, of which around 35% were detected only once. Roughly 16% of the sample is held by the ten biggest clonotypes. This specimen's treatment or condition label, interpreted: in vitro stimulation with specific CMV peptide epitopes to enrich CMV-specific T cells. This TCR derives from a human donor in good health (CMV status not recorded). Some clones in this sample may be carry-over from other donors' samples. The chain couples TRBV9 to TRBJ2-7; the D gene cannot be resolved reliably. The specimen was cultured PBMCs, collected from culture after CMV antigen stimulation. The CDR3 region has the sequence CASSVAAHQAYEQYF. The DNA is as follows: TGTGCCAGCAGCGTAGCGGCCCACCAGGCCTACGAGCAGTACTTC. Beyond the CDR3, the reference TRBV9 and TRBJ2-7 genes provide the residues; the full variable domain reads: DSGVTQTPKHLITATGQRVTLRCSPRSGDLSVYWYQQSLDQGLQFLIQYYNGEERAKGNILERFSAQQFPDLHSELNLSSLELGDSALYFCASSVAAHQAYEQYFGPGTRLTVT.